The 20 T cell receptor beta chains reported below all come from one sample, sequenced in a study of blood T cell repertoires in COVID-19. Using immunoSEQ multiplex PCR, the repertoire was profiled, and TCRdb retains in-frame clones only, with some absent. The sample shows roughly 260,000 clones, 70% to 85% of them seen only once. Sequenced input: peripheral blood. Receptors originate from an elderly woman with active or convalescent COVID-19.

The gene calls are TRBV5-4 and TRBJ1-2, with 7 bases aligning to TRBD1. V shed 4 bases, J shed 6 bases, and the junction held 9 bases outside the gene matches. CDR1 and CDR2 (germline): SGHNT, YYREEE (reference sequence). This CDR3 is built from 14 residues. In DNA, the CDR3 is TGTGCCAGCAGCCGGGAACGACAGGGCCATGGCTACACCTTC. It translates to CASSRERQGHGYTF. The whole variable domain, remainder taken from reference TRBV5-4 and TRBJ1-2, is ETGVTQSPTHLIKTRGQQVTLRCSSQSGHNTVSWYQQALGQGPQFIFQYYREEENGRGNFPPRFSGLQFPNYSSELNVNALELDDSALYLCASSRERQGHGYTFGSGTRLTVV.

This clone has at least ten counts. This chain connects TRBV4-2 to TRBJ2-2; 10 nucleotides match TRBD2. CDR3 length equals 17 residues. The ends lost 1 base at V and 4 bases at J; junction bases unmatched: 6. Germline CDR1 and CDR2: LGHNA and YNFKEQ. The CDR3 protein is CASSQALAGEVTGELFF. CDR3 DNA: TGTGCCAGCAGCCAAGCTCTAGCGGGAGAGGTCACCGGGGAGCTGTTTTTT.

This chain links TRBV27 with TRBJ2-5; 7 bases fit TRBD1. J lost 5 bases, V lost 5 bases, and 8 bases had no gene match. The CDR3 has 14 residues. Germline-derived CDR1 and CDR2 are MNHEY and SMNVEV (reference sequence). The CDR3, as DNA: TGTGCCAGCAGTAAGACAGGGACGCTCGAGACCCAGTACTTC. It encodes CASSKTGTLETQYF.

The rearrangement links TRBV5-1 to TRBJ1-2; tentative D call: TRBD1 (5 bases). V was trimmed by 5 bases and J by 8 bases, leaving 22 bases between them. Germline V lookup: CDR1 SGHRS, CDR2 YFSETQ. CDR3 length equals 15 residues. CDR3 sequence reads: CASSQSTGVVGGYTF. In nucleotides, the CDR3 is TGCGCCAGCAGTCAATCTACAGGTGTTGTAGGCGGCTACACCTTC.

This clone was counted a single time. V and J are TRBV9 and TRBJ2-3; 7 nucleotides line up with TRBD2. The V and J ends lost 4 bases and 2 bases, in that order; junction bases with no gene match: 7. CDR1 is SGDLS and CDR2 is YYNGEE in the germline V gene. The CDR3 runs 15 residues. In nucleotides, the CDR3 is TGTGCCAGCAGCCCCCGGGACTACCACACAGATACGCAGTATTTT. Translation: CASSPRDYHTDTQYF. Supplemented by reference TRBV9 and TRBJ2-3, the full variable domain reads DSGVTQTPKHLITATGQRVTLRCSPRSGDLSVYWYQQSLDQGLQFLIQYYNGEERAKGNILERFSAQQFPDLHSELNLSSLELGDSALYFCASSPRDYHTDTQYFGPGTRLTVL.

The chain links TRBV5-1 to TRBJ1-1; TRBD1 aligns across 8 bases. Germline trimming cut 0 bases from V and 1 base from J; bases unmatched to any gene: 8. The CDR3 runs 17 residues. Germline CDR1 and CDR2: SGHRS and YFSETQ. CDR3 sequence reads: CASSLVPGQGRNTEAFF. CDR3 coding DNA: TGCGCCAGCAGCTTGGTACCTGGACAGGGTAGGAACACTGAAGCTTTCTTT.

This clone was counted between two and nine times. The chain's CDR3 is CASSRDRGYGTDTQYF. CDR3 bases: TGTGCCAGCAGTCGGGACAGGGGGTATGGCACAGATACGCAGTATTTT. The rearrangement joins TRBV25-1 to TRBJ2-3; 11 bases agree with TRBD1. The CDR3 has 16 residues. The germline V gene encodes CDR1 MGHDK and CDR2 SYGVNS. V was pared by 5 bases and J by 1 base, with 5 bases of the junction left unmatched.

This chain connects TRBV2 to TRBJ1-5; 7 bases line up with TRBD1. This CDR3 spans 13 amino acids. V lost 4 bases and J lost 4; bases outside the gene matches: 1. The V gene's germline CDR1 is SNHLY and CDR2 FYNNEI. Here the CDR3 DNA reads TGTGCCAGCAGTGCGGGACAGAATCAGCCCCAGCATTTT. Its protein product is CASSAGQNQPQHF.

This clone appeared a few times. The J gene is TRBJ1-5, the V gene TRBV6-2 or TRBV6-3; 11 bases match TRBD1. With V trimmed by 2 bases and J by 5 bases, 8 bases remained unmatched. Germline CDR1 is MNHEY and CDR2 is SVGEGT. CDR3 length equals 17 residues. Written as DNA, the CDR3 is TGTGCCAGCAGTTACAGCCTAGGACAGGGGGCAGATCAGCCCCAGCATTTT. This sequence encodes CASSYSLGQGADQPQHF.

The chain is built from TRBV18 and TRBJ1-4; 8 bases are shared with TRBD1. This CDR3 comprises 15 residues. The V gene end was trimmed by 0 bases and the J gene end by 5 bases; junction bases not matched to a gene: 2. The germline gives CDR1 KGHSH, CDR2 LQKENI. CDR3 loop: CASSPPGQANEKLFF. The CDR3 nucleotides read TGTGCCAGCTCACCACCGGGACAGGCAAATGAAAAACTGTTTTTT. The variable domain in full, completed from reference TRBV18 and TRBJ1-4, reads NAGVMQNPRHLVRRRGQEARLRCSPMKGHSHVYWYRQLPEEGLKFMVYLQKENIIDESGMPKERFSAEFPKEGPSILRIQQVVRGDSAAYFCASSPPGQANEKLFFGSGTQLSVL.

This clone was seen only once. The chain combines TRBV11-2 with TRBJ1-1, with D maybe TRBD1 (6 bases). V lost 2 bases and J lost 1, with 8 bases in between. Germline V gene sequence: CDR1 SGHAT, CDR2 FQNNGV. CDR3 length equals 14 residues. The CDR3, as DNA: TGTGCCAGCAGCTTACAACAGGGGAACACTGAAGCTTTCTTT. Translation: CASSLQQGNTEAFF.

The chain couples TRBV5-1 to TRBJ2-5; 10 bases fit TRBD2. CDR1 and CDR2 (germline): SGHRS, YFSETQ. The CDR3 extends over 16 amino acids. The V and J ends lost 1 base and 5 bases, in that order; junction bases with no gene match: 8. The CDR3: CASSLLSAGGPETQYF. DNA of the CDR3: TGCGCCAGCAGCTTGCTCTCAGCGGGAGGGCCGGAGACCCAGTACTTC.

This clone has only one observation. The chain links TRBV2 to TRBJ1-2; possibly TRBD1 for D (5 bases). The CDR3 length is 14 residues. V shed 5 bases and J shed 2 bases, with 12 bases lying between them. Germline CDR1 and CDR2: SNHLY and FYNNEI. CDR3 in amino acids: CASSTKQENYGYTF. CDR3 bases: TGTGCCAGCAGTACCAAACAGGAGAACTATGGCTACACCTTC.

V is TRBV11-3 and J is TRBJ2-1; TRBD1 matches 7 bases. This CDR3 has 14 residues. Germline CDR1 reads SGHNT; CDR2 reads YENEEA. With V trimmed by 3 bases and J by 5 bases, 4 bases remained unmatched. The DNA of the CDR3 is TGTGCCAGCAGCTTCCGACAGGGTGACAATGAGCAGTTCTTC. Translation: CASSFRQGDNEQFF. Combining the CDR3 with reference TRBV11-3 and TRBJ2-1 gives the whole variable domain EAGVVQSPRYKIIEKKQPVAFWCNPISGHNTLYWYLQNLGQGPELLIRYENEEAVDDSQLPKDRFSAERLKGVDSTLKIQPAELGDSAVYLCASSFRQGDNEQFFGPGTRLTVL.

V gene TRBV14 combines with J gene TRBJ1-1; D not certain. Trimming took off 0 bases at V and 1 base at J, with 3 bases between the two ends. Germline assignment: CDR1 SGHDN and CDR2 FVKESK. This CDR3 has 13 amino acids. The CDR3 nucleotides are TGTGCCAGCAGCCAAGACCAGAACACTGAAGCTTTCTTT. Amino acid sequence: CASSQDQNTEAFF.

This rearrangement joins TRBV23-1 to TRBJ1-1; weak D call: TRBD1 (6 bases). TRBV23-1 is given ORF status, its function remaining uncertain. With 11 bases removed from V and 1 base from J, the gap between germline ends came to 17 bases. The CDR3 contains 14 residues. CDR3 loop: CAADGWGRNTEAFF. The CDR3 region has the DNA TGCGCCGCCGACGGGTGGGGGCGGAACACTGAAGCTTTCTTT.

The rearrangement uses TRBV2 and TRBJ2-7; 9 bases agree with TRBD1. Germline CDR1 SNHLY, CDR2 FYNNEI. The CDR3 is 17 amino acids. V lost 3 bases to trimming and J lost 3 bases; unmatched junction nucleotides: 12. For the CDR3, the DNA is TGTGCCAGCAGTGATAGTACTTGGGACAGGGACGGCTACGAGCAGTACTTC. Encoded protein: CASSDSTWDRDGYEQYF.

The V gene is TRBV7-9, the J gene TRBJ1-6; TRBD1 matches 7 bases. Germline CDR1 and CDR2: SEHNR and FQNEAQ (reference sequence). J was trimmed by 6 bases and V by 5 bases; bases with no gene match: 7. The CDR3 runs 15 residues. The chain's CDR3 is CASSPTGTVNSPLHF. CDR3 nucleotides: TGTGCCAGCAGCCCCACCGGGACAGTTAATTCACCCCTCCACTTT.

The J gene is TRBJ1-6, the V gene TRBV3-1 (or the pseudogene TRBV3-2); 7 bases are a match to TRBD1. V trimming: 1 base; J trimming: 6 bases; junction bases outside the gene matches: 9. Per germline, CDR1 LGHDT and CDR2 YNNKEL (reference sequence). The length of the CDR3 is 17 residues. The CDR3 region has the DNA TGTGCCAGCAGCCAAGTCGGAGACAGGGTATTTAATTCACCCCTCCACTTT. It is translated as CASSQVGDRVFNSPLHF.

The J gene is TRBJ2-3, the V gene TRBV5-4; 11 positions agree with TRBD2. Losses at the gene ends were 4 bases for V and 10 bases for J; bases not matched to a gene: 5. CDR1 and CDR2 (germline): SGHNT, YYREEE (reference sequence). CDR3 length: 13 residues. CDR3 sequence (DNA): TGTGCCAGCAGCATAGCGGGGGGGCGGTCGCAGTATTTT. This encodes CASSIAGGRSQYF.